This T cell receptor beta chain is drawn from a study of control samples from healthy donors and cancer patients (TCRdb year 2020). Library prep was done by the immunoSEQ multiplex PCR assay. The table was pulled from immuneACCESS by TCRdb, which kept in-frame rearrangements only. Such tables lose some clones; where checked, under half of the loss comes from unresolved V genes, and the rest has no known cause. The table for this sample lists about 150,000 clones; about 90% of them were counted only once. The ten largest clonotypes hold roughly 0.7% of the sample. Via the germline V gene, CDR1 is LGHNA and CDR2 YSLEER. The CDR3 runs 14 amino acids, cysteine and phenylalanine included. Here the CDR3 DNA is all that survives: 42 bases in frame from base 1. Trimming at the junction amounts to 1 base on V and 0 bases on J, and the germline ends lie 7 bases apart. Details on this clone: It has no known antigen specificity. Nothing much larger sits one base from this clone, and base qualities are not available.

This TCR derives from a woman in her thirties in good health. The V gene is TRBV4-3 and the J gene is TRBJ2-7, with TRBD2 as a weak D call on 6 bases. Material for sequencing was blood. The sequenced DNA is TGCGCCAGCAGCCAAGTGGGGGGCTCCTACGAGCAGTACTTC. This yields the protein CASSQVGGSYEQYF.